This T cell receptor (beta chain) came from a study of blood T cell repertoires in COVID-19. Study in general: From the United States, Italy and Spain came samples of acute and convalescent COVID-19. The analysed material was cDNA or gDNA that came from T cells, B-cell-depleted T cells, or PBMCs.

Seattle patient enrollment occurred during active infection, with longitudinal follow-up thereafter. CDR3 length equals 15 residues. V gave up 5 bases and J gave up 6 bases; unmatched junction bases: 8. Germline CDR1 SGHNT, CDR2 YENEEA. Authors' processing steps: It was from reference gene primer amplification that nucleated cell counts were estimated. Sequencing used immunoSEQ multiplex PCR; TCRdb keeps in-frame clones, though not all of them. That table gives V, J and clone size, and the DNA gave D and trimming. Among approximately 330,000 clones listed, roughly 87% were seen once. The chain employs TRBV11-3 and TRBJ2-1, with TRBD1 identical over 9 bases. Input material: peripheral blood. The source is a man in his thirties or forties with COVID-19, enrolled during active disease. Here the CDR3 DNA reads TGTGCCAGCAGCCCGGGACAGGGTAGTGGCAATGAGCAGTTCTTC. This gives the protein CASSPGQGSGNEQFF.